This T cell receptor (beta chain) was documented in a study of cytomegalovirus exposure and HLA in healthy donors. Study results and caveats: Analyzed later, most CMV-associated TCR beta chains appeared HLA-restricted.

Worth noting for this clone: Antigen specificity is unknown.

Germline V lookup: CDR1 MNHNY, CDR2 SVGAGI (reference sequence). V trimming: 8 bases; J trimming: 4 bases; junction bases outside the gene matches: 6. The CDR3 length is 13 residues. The PCR employed 60 Vbeta primers together with 13 Jbeta primers. The method was immunoSEQ multiplex PCR; TCRdb's version includes in-frame clones alone and lacks a portion of them. The data hold 70,000 to 95,000 clones, with around 81% observed a single time. The rearrangement uses TRBV6-6 and TRBJ2-3; 7 nucleotides line up with TRBD1. The receptor was derived from a male donor in good health and CMV-seronegative. Sequences were obtained from PBMCs. The DNA of the CDR3 is TGTGCCAGCCTGACAGGGAGCGCAGATACGCAGTATTTT. Its protein is CASLTGSADTQYF.